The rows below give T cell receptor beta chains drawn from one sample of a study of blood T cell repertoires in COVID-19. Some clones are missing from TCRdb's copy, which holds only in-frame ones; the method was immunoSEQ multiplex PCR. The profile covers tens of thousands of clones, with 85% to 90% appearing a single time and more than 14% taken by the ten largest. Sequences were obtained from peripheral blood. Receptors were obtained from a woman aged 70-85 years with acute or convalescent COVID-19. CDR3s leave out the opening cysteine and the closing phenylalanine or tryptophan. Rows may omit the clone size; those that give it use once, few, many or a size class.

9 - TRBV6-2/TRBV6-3 ASSYLRVAF
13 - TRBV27 ASRGVAGGEETQY
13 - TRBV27 ASSTIRGSNYGYT
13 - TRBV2 ASSESRGLTDTQY
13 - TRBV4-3 ASSQFLGTSAEQF
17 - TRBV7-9 ASSAGDSEWALYYNEQF
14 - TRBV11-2 ASSPVITGVTGELF
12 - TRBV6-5 ASRDRDRDEKLF
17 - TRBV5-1 ASSLALTSGSLAADTQY
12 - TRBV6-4 ASSADRGPNEQF
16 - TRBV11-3 ASSLERMFGQGDYGYT
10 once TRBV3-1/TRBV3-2 ASSQETEKLF
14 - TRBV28 ASTSGTGAPSQPQH
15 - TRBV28 ASYRDRGPTSTDTQY
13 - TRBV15 ATSRLAGERDTQY
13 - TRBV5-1 ASSSNDRGYTEAF
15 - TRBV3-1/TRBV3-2 ASSRFRDSLAKNIQY
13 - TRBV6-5 ASSYSRQGPDTQY
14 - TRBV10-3 AISESVGAGNQPQH
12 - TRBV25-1 ASSQGLLYNEQF
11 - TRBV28 ASRLDRGYGYT
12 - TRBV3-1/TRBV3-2 ASSQPGQRTEAF
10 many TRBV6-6 ASSLSDSPLH